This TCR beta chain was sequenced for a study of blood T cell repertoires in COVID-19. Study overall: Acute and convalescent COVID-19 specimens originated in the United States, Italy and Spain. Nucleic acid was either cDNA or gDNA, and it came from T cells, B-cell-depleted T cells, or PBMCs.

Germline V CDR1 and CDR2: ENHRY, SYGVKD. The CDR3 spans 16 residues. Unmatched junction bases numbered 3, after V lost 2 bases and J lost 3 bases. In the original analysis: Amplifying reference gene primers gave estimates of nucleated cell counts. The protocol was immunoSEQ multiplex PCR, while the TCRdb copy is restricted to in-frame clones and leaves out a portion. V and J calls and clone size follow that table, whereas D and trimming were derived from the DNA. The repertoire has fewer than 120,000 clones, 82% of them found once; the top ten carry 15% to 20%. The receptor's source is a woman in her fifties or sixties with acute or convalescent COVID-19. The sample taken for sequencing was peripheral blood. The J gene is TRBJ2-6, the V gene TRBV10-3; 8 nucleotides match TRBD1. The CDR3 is CAISETTGVGANVLTF. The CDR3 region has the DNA TGTGCCATCAGTGAGACGACAGGGGTTGGGGCCAACGTCCTGACTTTC.